This T cell receptor (beta chain) is drawn from a study of T cell clones after liver transplantation (dated 2019 in TCRdb). With regard to the full study: The samples were obtained from ITN030ST, a randomized trial that attempted immunosuppression withdrawal within 2 years after liver transplantation. Donor-reactive T cell clones were identified by TCRbeta sequencing after a pre-transplant mixed lymphocyte reaction and then tracked in post-transplant blood. Of the 8 liver transplant recipients making up the studied cohort, 3 were classified as tolerant and 5 as non-tolerant. As an antigen-independent comparator for donor-reactive sequences, third party-reactive TCRbeta sequences were also identified from pre-transplant MLRs. The subjects received no induction therapy and were kept on standard immunosuppression until randomization at 12-24 months post-transplant. Blood samples were taken pre-transplant, pre-randomization before withdrawal, and post-randomization after full withdrawal or failed withdrawal. Tolerance was defined as complete withdrawal of immunosuppression for at least one year without a rise in liver enzymes beyond twice the upper limit of normal. Of the eight recipients, a few were HCV-positive, while the remaining recipients had been transplanted for non-autoimmune, non-viral indications.

On the study overall, not on this receptor specifically: A significant post-transplant decrease in circulating donor-reactive CD4 TCRbeta sequences was observed in 5 of 8 subjects, irrespective of tolerance or HCV status. A greater decline was seen for donor-reactive sequences than for third party-reactive sequences, suggesting partial antigen-specific deletion unrelated to withdrawal success. In a couple of subjects, low numbers of available donor cells limited the measurable donor-reactive repertoire. The conclusions were preliminary, being limited by small, heterogeneous patient numbers and by non-standardized post-transplant time points. Because allograft tissue specimens were not available, migration of donor-reactive T cells into the graft, rather than deletion, may have occurred. Once repertoire turnover was taken into account, donor-reactive detection showed a significant reduction for CD4 in 7 of 8 subjects and for CD8 in 8 of 8.

The germline ends are 14 bases apart after V is trimmed by 5 bases and J by 4 bases. The CDR3 starts with the cysteine, ends with the phenylalanine, and has 13 residues. Just CDR3 DNA is preserved here, 39 bases in frame from base 1. CDR1 and CDR2, per the germline V gene (reference sequence), are GTSNPN and SVGIG. Frozen genomic DNA underwent high-throughput TCRbeta CDR3 sequencing by immunoSEQ, including PCR amplification, mapping, bias correction and internal controls. The authors processed their data as follows. Only productive rearrangements were retained, with each unique TCRbeta sequence defined by its CDR3 nucleotide sequence together with its V and J gene. For a sequence to be called donor-reactive, it needed a frequency of at least 0.01% and at least 5-fold expansion in CFSE-low cells compared with unstimulated pre-transplant cells. Minimum frequency thresholds were set for each subject based on the unstimulated sample with the lowest template count, ensuring at least 90% detection power. Jensen-Shannon divergence between the top 1000 TCRbeta sequences post- versus pre-transplant served as the measure of repertoire turnover. Two-sided Fisher's exact tests were used to test for changes in the detection of donor-reactive sequences. Here the immuneACCESS table is served through TCRdb, limited to in-frame sequences with V and J called. Missing clones are a known gap in these copies; in checked studies unresolved V genes cover under half, and the rest lacks a known reason. The DNA gave D and trimming, while V, J and clone size come from that table. In all, the sample holds tens of thousands of clones, and approximately 80% of those were seen once. The ten largest clones capture 0.79% of the sample.

Thawed unstimulated PBMCs were stained for CD3, CD4 and CD8 and FACS-sorted into CD3+CD4+ and CD3+CD8+ populations. All 8 studied subjects were randomized to withdrawal of immunosuppression. The Qiagen DNeasy Blood and Tissue Kit was used to isolate genomic DNA. This clone turned up a few times. What this receptor recognizes is not known. No qualities accompany the bases; no much larger clone lies one base away. This TCR was recovered from a human patient who received a liver transplant. Following a transplant, some T lymphocytes may have been derived from the graft donor. This chain joins TRBV30 to TRBJ1-2, with no D gene named confidently. This specimen was CD4+ T cells from blood, taken 12 months after liver transplant. The nucleotide sequence reads TGTGCCTGGCGGGCCCCGGGGTCCTATGGCTACACCTTC. The translation is CAWRAPGSYGYTF.